This T cell receptor beta chain appears in the sequencing data of a study of cytomegalovirus exposure and HLA in healthy donors. Study-level points and caveats: Subsequent analysis of the 95 to 150 validation repertoires found a tendency for first-cohort TCR clusters to co-occur. Despite most TCR sequences being rare, some public TCRs occurred in many donors.

In the case of this clone: Antigen specificity is unknown.

The donors belonged to the approximately 120-subject validation cohort, separate from the roughly 650-subject first cohort. Assay: immunoSEQ multiplex PCR; the TCRdb copy retains only in-frame clones and omits some. The sample shows 150,000 to 200,000 clones, 86% of them seen only once. The V gene lost 4 bases and the J gene lost 2 bases, with 8 bases spanning the gap. This CDR3 has 13 amino acids. Per the germline V gene, CDR1 is SEHNR and CDR2 is FQNEAQ (reference sequence). This chain connects TRBV7-9 to TRBJ1-2; no firm D call. Sample: PBMCs. The clonotype originates from a woman aged 30 to 39 in good health and CMV-seronegative. The chain's CDR3 is CASSSTDNYGYTF. The CDR3 DNA is TGTGCCAGCAGCTCCACAGACAACTATGGCTACACCTTC.